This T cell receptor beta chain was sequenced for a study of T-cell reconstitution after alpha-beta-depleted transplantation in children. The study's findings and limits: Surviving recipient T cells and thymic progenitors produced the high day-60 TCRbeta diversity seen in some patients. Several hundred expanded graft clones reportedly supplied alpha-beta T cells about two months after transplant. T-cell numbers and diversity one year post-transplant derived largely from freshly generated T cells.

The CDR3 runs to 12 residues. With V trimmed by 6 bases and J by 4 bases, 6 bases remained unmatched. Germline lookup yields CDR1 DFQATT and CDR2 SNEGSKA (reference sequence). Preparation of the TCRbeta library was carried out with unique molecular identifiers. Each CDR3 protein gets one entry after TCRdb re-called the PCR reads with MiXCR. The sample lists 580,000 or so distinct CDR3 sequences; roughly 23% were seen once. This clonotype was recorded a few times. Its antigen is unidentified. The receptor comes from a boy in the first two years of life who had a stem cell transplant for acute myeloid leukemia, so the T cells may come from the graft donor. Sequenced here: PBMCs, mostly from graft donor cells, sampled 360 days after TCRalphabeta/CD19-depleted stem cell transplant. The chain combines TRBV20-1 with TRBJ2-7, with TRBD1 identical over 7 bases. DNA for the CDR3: TGCAGTGCCCGGGACAGAGAGTACGAGCAGTACTTC. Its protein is CSARDREYEQYF.